The next 30 T cell receptor beta chains were all read from a single sample in a study of OX40 agonist ivuxolimab in advanced cancers. Only in-frame clones appear in the TCRdb table, and some are missing; sequencing was by immunoSEQ multiplex PCR. This sample has 34,000 or so clones; approximately 90% occur once, and the top ten carry about 4.3%. Sequencing was performed on CD4+ or CD8+ T cells sorted from blood, taken in a trial of the OX40 agonist ivuxolimab. Source of these receptors: an adult with an advanced solid tumor such as melanoma, head and neck, liver or kidney cancer.

The chain employs TRBV4-1 and TRBJ1-1; 10 bases align to TRBD1. V lost 4 bases to trimming and J lost 10 bases; unmatched junction nucleotides: 6. This CDR3 comprises 13 residues. In germline, CDR1 is MGHRA, CDR2 YSYEKL. The CDR3 nucleotides are TGCGCCAGCAGCCCTACTGGGACAGGGGTAGCTTTCTTT. This gives the protein CASSPTGTGVAFF.

The chain combines TRBV4-1 with TRBJ2-7; D uncertain. The length of the CDR3 is 15 residues. V was clipped by 4 bases and J by 5 bases, with 18 bases between them. Germline CDR1 MGHRA, CDR2 YSYEKL. CDR3 amino acids: CASSRSRASGDEQYF. The CDR3 coding sequence is TGCGCCAGCAGCCGATCTCGGGCCTCTGGGGACGAGCAGTACTTC.

This clone was counted a single time. This chain links TRBV9 with TRBJ2-2, with D unresolved. Trimming removed 3 bases from V and 4 bases from J, with 7 bases in between. CDR1 and CDR2 (germline): SGDLS, YYNGEE. This CDR3 has 13 residues. The CDR3 here is CASSATRTGELFF. DNA of the CDR3: TGTGCCAGCAGCGCAACACGCACCGGGGAGCTGTTTTTT.

The gene calls are TRBV4-1 and TRBJ2-3; 8 nucleotides line up with TRBD2. Germline loops: CDR1 MGHRA, CDR2 YSYEKL. The CDR3 sequence is 15 residues long. After removal of 6 bases from V and 2 bases from J, the junction contained 7 bases not matched to a gene. The DNA of the CDR3 is TGCGCCAGCAGAAGTCGGGGGGGGGCCACAGATACGCAGTATTTT. This sequence encodes CASRSRGGATDTQYF.

The chain recombines TRBV9 with TRBJ2-1, with a weak D call TRBD2 (5 bases). Germline V gene sequence: CDR1 SGDLS, CDR2 YYNGEE. The CDR3 is 17 amino acids. The V gene lost 3 bases and the J gene lost 7 bases, with 23 bases spanning the gap. The CDR3 loop reads CASSDSRREHRTNEQFF. The CDR3 DNA is TGTGCCAGCAGCGACAGTAGAAGGGAGCATCGGACGAATGAGCAGTTCTTC.

This clone was detected once. The chain recombines TRBV5-4 with TRBJ2-2, with TRBD2 identical over 9 bases. Germline loops: CDR1 SGHNT, CDR2 YYREEE (reference sequence). This CDR3 has 15 amino acids. V lost 2 bases to trimming and J lost 6 bases; unmatched junction nucleotides: 5. Here the CDR3 DNA reads TGTGCCAGCAGCTTCGTTGGCGGGGGGGCCGGGGAGCTGTTTTTT. It translates to CASSFVGGGAGELFF.

This chain links TRBV11-2 with TRBJ2-3; maybe TRBD2 (6 bases). Germline values: CDR1 SGHAT, CDR2 FQNNGV. The length of the CDR3 is 15 residues. V lost 7 bases to trimming and J lost 5 bases, with 19 bases between them. DNA of the CDR3: TGTGCCAGCACCCCTGGAGCGGGCCAGGGAGATACGCAGTATTTT. Amino acid sequence: CASTPGAGQGDTQYF.

The CDR3 region has the DNA TGTGCCAGCGGGACGGCCGGAATGGCCGGGGAGCTGTTTTTT. It specifies CASGTAGMAGELFF. The chain carries TRBV25-1 and TRBJ2-2; D may be TRBD1 or TRBD2 (5 bases each). Germline V gene lookup returns CDR1 MGHDK and CDR2 SYGVNS. This CDR3 spans 14 amino acids. The ends were cut back, 8 bases at V and 6 bases at J, with 16 bases in the middle.

The chain combines TRBV6-5 with TRBJ2-4; 7 bases agree with TRBD1. Germline values: CDR1 MNHEY, CDR2 SVGAGI. The CDR3 runs 14 residues. The J segment lost 10 bases and the V segment lost 2 bases, leaving 8 bases of the junction unmatched. The CDR3 here is CASSYGSGGSIQYF. The CDR3 nucleotides read TGTGCCAGCAGTTACGGCTCAGGGGGTAGTATTCAGTACTTC.

The genes are TRBV27 and TRBJ1-3; 8 bases are shared with TRBD1. Germline V gene lookup returns CDR1 MNHEY and CDR2 SMNVEV (reference sequence). With 6 bases clipped from V and 2 bases from J, the junction kept 3 bases outside the gene matches. CDR3 size: 14 residues. CDR3 DNA sequence: TGTGCCAGCAGCTACAGGGGGGCTGGAAACACCATATATTTT. Encoded protein: CASSYRGAGNTIYF.

This clone was detected once. The V call is TRBV6-1, the J call TRBJ1-1; D may be TRBD1 (5 bases). The CDR3 runs to 15 residues. Germline V gene data show CDR1 as MNHNS and CDR2 as SASEGT. The ends were cut back, 6 bases at V and 3 bases at J, with 17 bases in the middle. The CDR3, as DNA: TGTGCCAGCAGATTCATGGGGGGTAGTGACACTGAAGCTTTCTTT. Translated: CASRFMGGSDTEAFF.

V is TRBV14 and J is TRBJ2-1; TRBD1 is a possible D gene (6 bases). V was cut by 2 bases and J by 4 bases, with 6 bases left in between. The CDR3 runs 13 residues. Germline loops: CDR1 SGHDN, CDR2 FVKESK. CDR3 loop: CASSQRGYNEQFF. CDR3 nucleotide sequence: TGTGCCAGCAGCCAAAGGGGGTACAATGAGCAGTTCTTC. The variable domain in full, completed from reference TRBV14 and TRBJ2-1, reads EAGVTQFPSHSVIEKGQTVTLRCDPISGHDNLYWYRRVMGKEIKFLLHFVKESKQDESGMPNNRFLAERTGGTYSTLKVQPAELEDSGVYFCASSQRGYNEQFFGPGTRLTVL.

J is TRBJ1-2 and V is TRBV4-1; D perhaps matches TRBD1 (5 bases). Trimming left V 0 bases short and J 4 bases short, with 12 bases between. CDR1 MGHRA and CDR2 YSYEKL come from the germline V gene. The CDR3 totals 15 residues. As DNA, the CDR3 is TGCGCCAGCAGCCAAGATTGGCAGGGAGGCTATGGCTACACCTTC. Translating it yields CASSQDWQGGYGYTF.

For this clone: The conserved closing phenylalanine or tryptophan is absent in this CDR3, likely reflecting a read error. Because the CDR3's place on the DNA is in doubt, the DNA is left out and the CDR3 is given as listed by TCRdb. This sequence joins TRBV5-3 and TRBJ1-1. TRBV5-3 is classed as an ORF, of uncertain function. The CDR3 has 9 amino acids, counting both end residues. The CDR3 reads CARSRCGGG.

The gene calls are TRBV5-4 and TRBJ1-4; 7 bases fit TRBD1. V was clipped by 0 bases and J by 3 bases; unmatched bases: 5. Germline CDR1 and CDR2: SGHNT and YYREEE (reference sequence). The CDR3 runs 16 residues. The CDR3 bases are TGTGCCAGCAGCTTGGAACAGGGGTCAGCTAATGAAAAACTGTTTTTT. Protein sequence: CASSLEQGSANEKLFF.

The DNA of the CDR3 is TGTGCCAGCAGCGTAGGTGGGGGGAGCGAGCAGTACTTC. Amino acids: CASSVGGGSEQYF. The gene calls are TRBV9 and TRBJ2-7; TRBD2 might be the D (6 bases). With 0 bases removed from V and 6 bases from J, the gap between germline ends came to 10 bases. The CDR3 sequence is 13 residues long. Germline assignment: CDR1 SGDLS and CDR2 YYNGEE.

The J gene is TRBJ2-5, the V gene TRBV28, with 8 bases that match TRBD2. CDR3 length equals 14 residues. From germline, CDR1 is MDHEN and CDR2 SYDVKM. Trimming cost V 6 bases and J 5 bases; bases outside gene matches: 8. The CDR3, as DNA: TGTGCCAGCAGCTCGGGGGGGTTAAGGGAGACCCAGTACTTC. This translates into CASSSGGLRETQYF.

The V call is TRBV5-6, the J call TRBJ2-3, with TRBD2 as a possible D gene (6 bases). Germline V gene data show CDR1 as SGHDT and CDR2 as YYEEEE. This CDR3 region has 13 residues. The V and J ends lost 5 bases and 6 bases respectively, with 13 bases between them. The CDR3 nucleotides read TGTGCCAGCAGTGTTGGAGGGCCGGATACGCAGTATTTT. Amino acids: CASSVGGPDTQYF.

The chain couples TRBV7-9 to TRBJ2-5, with TRBD1 matching 10 bases. V shed 5 bases, J shed 5 bases, and the junction held 11 bases outside the gene matches. This CDR3 is built from 16 residues. CDR1 is SEHNR, CDR2 FQNEAQ, per germline (reference sequence). For the CDR3, the DNA is TGTGCCAGCAGCCGCCCTCCGGGACAGGGGCACGAGACCCAGTACTTC. Translation gives CASSRPPGQGHETQYF.

The table lists this clone with a count of one. V is TRBV4-1 and J is TRBJ1-5; D unresolved. V was trimmed by 1 base and J by 3 bases, leaving 13 bases between them. Germline values: CDR1 MGHRA, CDR2 YSYEKL. The CDR3 extends over 16 amino acids. CDR3: CASSQVNGFINQPQHF. CDR3 DNA sequence: TGCGCCAGCAGCCAAGTAAACGGCTTCATCAATCAGCCCCAGCATTTT.

CDR3 in amino acids: CASSLTGPENEQFF. DNA of the CDR3: TGTGCCAGCAGCCTGACAGGTCCGGAAAATGAGCAGTTCTTC. The rearrangement uses TRBV27 and TRBJ2-1; D is perhaps TRBD1 (6 bases). Trimming removed 6 bases at V and 7 bases at J, with 16 bases between. Germline V gives CDR1 MNHEY, CDR2 SMNVEV (reference sequence). The CDR3 contains 14 residues.

The CDR3 protein is CRTGGGEKLFF. The CDR3 DNA reads as TGCAGGACAGGGGGCGGCGAAAAACTGTTTTTT. The V and J genes are TRBV20-1 and TRBJ1-4, with TRBD1 matching over 10 bases. The CDR3 is made up of 11 amino acids. Germline CDR1 DFQATT, CDR2 SNEGSKA (reference sequence).

The CDR3 loop is CASSLSSAPPANEQFF. CDR3 coding DNA: TGTGCCAGCAGTTTATCTTCGGCCCCGCCGGCTAATGAGCAGTTCTTC. The chain has TRBV27 and TRBJ2-1; D remains ambiguous. V was clipped by 0 bases and J by 7 bases, with 16 bases between them. The CDR3 loop spans 16 amino acids. Germline CDR1 reads MNHEY; CDR2 reads SMNVEV (reference sequence).

The chain has TRBV6-6 and TRBJ1-1; no clear D. Germline CDR1 MNHNY, CDR2 SVGAGI (reference sequence). CDR3 length: 11 residues. Trimming removed 6 bases from V and 6 bases from J, with 8 bases in between. In DNA form, the CDR3 reads TGTGCCAGCAGGGGCGGTGCTGAAGCTTTCTTT. This encodes CASRGGAEAFF.

J is TRBJ1-1 and V is TRBV4-1; D is possibly TRBD1 (5 bases). The V end lost 4 bases, the J end lost 1 base, and 13 bases lay between the germline ends. From germline, CDR1 is MGHRA and CDR2 YSYEKL. CDR3 length: 15 amino acids. The CDR3 is CASSPATDQNTEAFF. DNA for the CDR3: TGCGCCAGCAGCCCAGCGACAGACCAGAACACTGAAGCTTTCTTT.

Remarks on this clone: One end of the junction varies from germline; a read error may be responsible. The chain combines TRBV2 with TRBJ1-2; no firm D call. This CDR3 spans 15 amino acids. Germline V gene lookup returns CDR1 SNHLY and CDR2 FYNNEI. In DNA form, the CDR3 reads TGTGCCAGCAGCGAAGATCTCCGGGCCACCTATGGCTACACCTTC. It specifies CASSEDLRATYGYTF.

Note on this clone: Within the sample, other DNA sequences also encode this same CDR3. The CDR3 DNA sequence: TGTGCCAGCAGCGTTAACACCGGGGAGCTGTTTTTT. This codes for CASSVNTGELFF. The genes are TRBV9 and TRBJ2-2; the D is unclear. The CDR3 contains 12 residues. V was cut by 2 bases and J by 2 bases, with 1 base left in between. Germline CDR1 and CDR2: SGDLS and YYNGEE.

The chain joins TRBV6-1 to TRBJ1-1; D unclear. There are 13 residues in the CDR3. V was clipped by 7 bases and J by 0 bases, with 9 bases between them. CDR1 and CDR2 (germline): MNHNS, SASEGT. The CDR3 region is CASTNVMNTEAFF. The CDR3 DNA is TGTGCCAGCACGAATGTTATGAACACTGAAGCTTTCTTT.

V is TRBV27 and J is TRBJ1-5; D remains ambiguous. Trimming cost V 1 base and J 7 bases, with 8 bases left between them. CDR3 size: 13 residues. Germline CDR1 is MNHEY and CDR2 is SMNVEV (reference sequence). For the CDR3, the DNA is TGTGCCAGCAGTTTATTCGGGCTACAGCCCCAGCATTTT. Translation: CASSLFGLQPQHF.

This chain links TRBV14 with TRBJ1-1; D unclear. CDR1 is SGHDN, CDR2 FVKESK, per germline. V was clipped by 1 base and J by 0 bases, with 12 bases between them. The CDR3 covers 16 residues. The CDR3 loop is CASSQVAGAMNTEAFF. In DNA form, the CDR3 reads TGTGCCAGCAGCCAAGTGGCAGGAGCCATGAACACTGAAGCTTTCTTT.